This TCR beta chain was identified in a study of cytomegalovirus exposure and HLA in healthy donors. Germline CDR1 reads SGDLS; CDR2 reads YYNGEE. V lost 3 bases, J lost 5 bases, and 13 bases lay in between. This CDR3 region has 14 residues. At collection, donors were nominally healthy, but unrecorded immune exposures were probable. The PCR ran on 60 Vbeta and 13 Jbeta primers. Some clones are missing from TCRdb's copy, which holds only in-frame ones; the method was immunoSEQ multiplex PCR. The sample lists under 200,000 clones, 65% to 80% occurring once. Sequencing input: PBMCs. This TCR was recovered from a woman in her 40s in good health and CMV-seronegative. V usage is TRBV9 and J usage is TRBJ2-3, with D unclear. The CDR3: CASSGRPTEDTQYF. In DNA form, the CDR3 reads TGTGCCAGCAGCGGAAGACCAACAGAAGATACGCAGTATTTT.